These 10 T cell receptor beta chains were all obtained from the same sample, sequenced in a study of blood T cells in healthy people across ages. Primers used in a second PCR of about 7 to 11 cycles were a sample-barcoded 5' primer and a J-beta primer mix. TCRdb recomputed calls from the 5' RACE reads with MiXCR, one row per CDR3 protein. The table includes 650,000 to 1,000,000 distinct CDR3 sequences, around 36% detected once. Sequencing was done on a sample of blood. Source of these receptors: a man aged 18-30 years in good health.

This clonotype was detected only a few times. The rearrangement uses TRBV12-3 or TRBV12-4 and TRBJ1-5; 9 bases fit TRBD1. Trimming removed 1 base from V and 5 bases from J; junction bases left unmatched: 9. CDR3 length: 17 amino acids. CDR3 bases: TGTGCCAGCAGTTTAGGGTACACAGGGGGCGCCGATCAGCCCCAGCATTTT. It codes for CASSLGYTGGADQPQHF.

The rearrangement joins TRBV20-1 to TRBJ2-1; no firm D call. The V gene's germline CDR1 is DFQATT and CDR2 SNEGSKA (reference sequence). V was pared by 3 bases and J by 2 bases, with 8 bases between. The CDR3 has 13 amino acids. This CDR3 reads CSASESPYNEQFF. For the CDR3, the DNA is TGCAGTGCTAGTGAGAGCCCCTACAATGAGCAGTTCTTC.

J is TRBJ1-2 and V is TRBV10-3; D is ambiguous. V was trimmed by 1 base and J by 1 base, leaving 13 bases between them. The CDR3 covers 16 residues. Germline-derived CDR1 and CDR2 are ENHRY and SYGVKD. CDR3 bases: TGTGCCATCAGTGAGTTAATCGGGCAGATTAACTATGGCTACACCTTC. The encoded protein is CAISELIGQINYGYTF.

The chain has TRBV20-1 and TRBJ1-1; D unresolved. CDR1 and CDR2 (germline): DFQATT, SNEGSKA (reference sequence). The V and J ends lost 5 bases and 3 bases respectively, with 16 bases between them. This CDR3 spans 14 amino acids. The chain's CDR3 is CSARTPLSYTEAFF. The DNA for the CDR3 is TGCAGTGCTCGAACCCCGCTCAGTTACACTGAAGCTTTCTTT.

As for this clonotype: An end of the junction does not agree with germline; a read error may underlie this. This chain uses TRBV7-2 with TRBJ2-1; 8 positions agree with TRBD2. Germline CDR1 SGHTA, CDR2 FQGNSA. The CDR3 totals 15 residues. The CDR3 here is CASSVGRAGVNGQFF. The DNA of the CDR3 is TGTGCCAGCAGCGTTGGACGAGCGGGGGTCAATGGGCAGTTCTTC.

The CDR3 coding sequence is TGTGCCAGCAGTTACTTTTCCACGGAGCCGTACCAAGAGACCCAGTACTTC. This translates into CASSYFSTEPYQETQYF. The chain uses TRBV6-5 and TRBJ2-5; D uncertain. The CDR3 is 17 residues long. Trimming pared 1 base from V and 0 bases from J, leaving 15 bases between. Germline V lookup: CDR1 MNHEY, CDR2 SVGAGI.

J is TRBJ1-1 and V is TRBV6-5, with D maybe TRBD1 (6 bases). Trimming left V 5 bases short and J 0 bases short, with 13 bases between. This CDR3 contains 15 residues. Germline CDR1 and CDR2: MNHEY and SVGAGI. The CDR3 nucleotides are TGTGCCAGCAGTCGAAACAGGGAGGTGAACACTGAAGCTTTCTTT. Amino acid sequence: CASSRNREVNTEAFF.

This sequence joins TRBV2 and TRBJ2-1, with a possible D match to TRBD2 (5 bases). The germline CDR1 and CDR2 sequences are SNHLY and FYNNEI. Trimming removed 7 bases at V and 7 bases at J, with 17 bases between. The CDR3 has 14 residues. In nucleotides, the CDR3 is TGTGCCAGCAATGCGGGTTGGGCGGGTAATGAGCAGTTCTTC. Amino acid sequence: CASNAGWAGNEQFF.

This clonotype has just a few counts. The chain joins TRBV6-2 or TRBV6-3 to TRBJ2-1; no definite D call. The end of the DNA aligns better with TRBJ2-7, so the J call may be wrong. Germline assignment: CDR1 MNHEY and CDR2 SVGEGT. This CDR3 comprises 13 residues. The CDR3 DNA follows: TGTGCCAGCAGTTACGGGGTTTACAATGAGCAGTACTTC. It translates to CASSYGVYNEQYF.

This clonotype was counted many times. The rearrangement uses TRBV12-3 or TRBV12-4 and TRBJ1-2; TRBD1 agrees at 8 bases. Trimming cost V 1 base and J 6 bases; bases outside gene matches: 7. The CDR3 length is 15 residues. The CDR3 loop reads CASSLVRTGMNGYTF. In nucleotides, the CDR3 is TGTGCCAGCAGTTTAGTAAGGACAGGGATGAATGGCTACACCTTC.